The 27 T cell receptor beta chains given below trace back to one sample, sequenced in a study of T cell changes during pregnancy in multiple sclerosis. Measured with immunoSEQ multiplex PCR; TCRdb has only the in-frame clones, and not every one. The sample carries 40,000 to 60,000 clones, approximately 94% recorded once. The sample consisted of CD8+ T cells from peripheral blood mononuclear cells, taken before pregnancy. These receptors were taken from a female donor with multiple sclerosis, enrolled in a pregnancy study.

This CDR3 reads CATRGGWNTEAFF. The CDR3 DNA follows: TGTGCCACCCGAGGGGGTTGGAACACTGAAGCTTTCTTT. The chain links TRBV27 to TRBJ1-1, with D possibly matching TRBD1 (6 bases). CDR1 is MNHEY and CDR2 is SMNVEV in the germline V gene (reference sequence). There are 13 residues in the CDR3. V was trimmed by 10 bases and J by 1 base, leaving 13 bases between them.

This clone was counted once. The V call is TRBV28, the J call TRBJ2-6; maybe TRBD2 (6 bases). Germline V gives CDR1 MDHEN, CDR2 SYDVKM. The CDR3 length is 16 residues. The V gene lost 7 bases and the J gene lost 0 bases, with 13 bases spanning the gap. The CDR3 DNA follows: TGTGCCAGCAAGGGACCGGGAGTCTCTGGGGCCAACGTCCTGACTTTC. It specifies CASKGPGVSGANVLTF.

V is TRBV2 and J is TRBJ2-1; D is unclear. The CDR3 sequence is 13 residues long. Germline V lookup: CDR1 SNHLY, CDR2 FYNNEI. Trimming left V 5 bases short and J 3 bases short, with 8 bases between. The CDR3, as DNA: TGTGCCAGCAGTCCGGCTAGCTACAATGAGCAGTTCTTC. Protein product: CASSPASYNEQFF.

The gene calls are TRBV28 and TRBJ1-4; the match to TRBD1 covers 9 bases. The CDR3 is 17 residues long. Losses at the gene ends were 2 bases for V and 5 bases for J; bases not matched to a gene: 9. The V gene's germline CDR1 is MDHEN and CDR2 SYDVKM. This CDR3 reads CASSLRRTGDRNEKLFF. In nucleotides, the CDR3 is TGTGCCAGCAGTTTACGGCGGACAGGGGACCGAAATGAAAAACTGTTTTTT.

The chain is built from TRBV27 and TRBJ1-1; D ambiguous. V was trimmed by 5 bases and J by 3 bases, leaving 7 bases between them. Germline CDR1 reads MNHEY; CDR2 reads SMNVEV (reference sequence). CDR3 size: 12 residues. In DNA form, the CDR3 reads TGTGCCAGCAGTCCCCGGGACACTGAAGCTTTCTTT. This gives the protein CASSPRDTEAFF.

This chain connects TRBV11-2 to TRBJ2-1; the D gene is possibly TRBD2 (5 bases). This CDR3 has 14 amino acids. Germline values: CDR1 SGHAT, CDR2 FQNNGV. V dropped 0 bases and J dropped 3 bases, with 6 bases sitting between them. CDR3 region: CASSLEADYNEQFF. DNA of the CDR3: TGTGCCAGCAGCTTAGAAGCGGACTACAATGAGCAGTTCTTC.

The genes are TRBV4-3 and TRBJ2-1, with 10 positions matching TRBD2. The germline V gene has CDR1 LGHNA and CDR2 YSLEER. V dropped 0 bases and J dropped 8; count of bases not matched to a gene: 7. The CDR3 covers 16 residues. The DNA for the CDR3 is TGCGCCAGCAGCCAAGATCGGCTAGCGGGAGTCCATGAGCAGTTCTTC. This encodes CASSQDRLAGVHEQFF.

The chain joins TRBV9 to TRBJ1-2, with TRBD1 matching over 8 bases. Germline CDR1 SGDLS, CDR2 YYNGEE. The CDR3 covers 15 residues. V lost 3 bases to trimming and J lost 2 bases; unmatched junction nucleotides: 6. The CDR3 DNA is TGTGCCAGCAGCGACCTGGGACAGGCAAACTATGGCTACACCTTC. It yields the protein CASSDLGQANYGYTF.

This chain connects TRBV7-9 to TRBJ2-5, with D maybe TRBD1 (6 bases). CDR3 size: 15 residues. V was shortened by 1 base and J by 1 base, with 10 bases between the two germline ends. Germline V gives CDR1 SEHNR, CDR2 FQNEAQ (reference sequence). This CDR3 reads CASSLVQTGQETQYF. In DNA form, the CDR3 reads TGTGCCAGCAGCTTAGTACAGACAGGCCAAGAGACCCAGTACTTC.

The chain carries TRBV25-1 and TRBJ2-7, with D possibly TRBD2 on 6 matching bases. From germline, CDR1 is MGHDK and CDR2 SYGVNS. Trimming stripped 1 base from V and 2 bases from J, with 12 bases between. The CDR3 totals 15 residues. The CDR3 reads CASSEFNSGPYEQYF. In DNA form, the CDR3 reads TGTGCCAGCAGTGAATTTAATAGCGGACCCTACGAGCAGTACTTC.

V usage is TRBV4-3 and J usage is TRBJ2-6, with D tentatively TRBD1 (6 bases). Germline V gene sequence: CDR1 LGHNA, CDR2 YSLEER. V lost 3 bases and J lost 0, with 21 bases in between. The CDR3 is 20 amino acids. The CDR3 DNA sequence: TGCGCCAGCAGCCACCTAGAGTGGACAGATATCAGCTCTGGGGCCAACGTCCTGACTTTC. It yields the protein CASSHLEWTDISSGANVLTF.

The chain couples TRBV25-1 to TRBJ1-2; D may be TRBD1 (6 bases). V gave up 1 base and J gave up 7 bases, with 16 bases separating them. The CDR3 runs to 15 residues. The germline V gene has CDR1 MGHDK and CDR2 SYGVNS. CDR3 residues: CASSESGQGLSGYTF. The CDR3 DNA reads TGTGCCAGCAGTGAATCCGGGCAGGGGCTAAGTGGCTACACCTTC.

The CDR3 loop reads CASSFINTEAFF. CDR3 DNA sequence: TGTGCCAGCAGCTTTATCAACACTGAAGCTTTCTTT. This chain links TRBV7-9 with TRBJ1-1; D remains unclear. Deletions cut 3 bases from V and 2 bases from J, with 4 bases between. The CDR3 length is 12 residues. Germline V gene sequence: CDR1 SEHNR, CDR2 FQNEAQ (reference sequence).

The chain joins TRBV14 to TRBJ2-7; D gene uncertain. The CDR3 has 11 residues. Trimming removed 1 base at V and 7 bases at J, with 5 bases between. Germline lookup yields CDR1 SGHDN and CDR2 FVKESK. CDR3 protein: CASSQGGEQYF. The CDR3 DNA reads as TGTGCCAGCAGCCAAGGAGGTGAGCAGTACTTC. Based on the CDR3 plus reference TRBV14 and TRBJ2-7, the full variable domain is EAGVTQFPSHSVIEKGQTVTLRCDPISGHDNLYWYRRVMGKEIKFLLHFVKESKQDESGMPNNRFLAERTGGTYSTLKVQPAELEDSGVYFCASSQGGEQYFGPGTRLTVT.

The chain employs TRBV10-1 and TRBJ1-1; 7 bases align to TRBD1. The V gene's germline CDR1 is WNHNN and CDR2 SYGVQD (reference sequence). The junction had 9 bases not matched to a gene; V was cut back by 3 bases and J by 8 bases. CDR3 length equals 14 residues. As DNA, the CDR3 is TGCGCCAGCAGTGAAAATGGACAGGCCCTCGAAGCTTTCTTT. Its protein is CASSENGQALEAFF.

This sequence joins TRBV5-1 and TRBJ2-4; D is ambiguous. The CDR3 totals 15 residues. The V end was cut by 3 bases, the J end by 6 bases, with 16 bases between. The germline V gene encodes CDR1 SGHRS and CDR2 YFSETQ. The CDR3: CASSSSLRSGNIQYF. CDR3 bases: TGCGCCAGCAGCTCTTCCCTTAGATCTGGAAACATTCAGTACTTC.

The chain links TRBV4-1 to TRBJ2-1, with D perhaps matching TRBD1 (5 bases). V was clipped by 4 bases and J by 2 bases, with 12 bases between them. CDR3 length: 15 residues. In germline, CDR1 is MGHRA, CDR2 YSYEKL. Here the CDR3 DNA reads TGCGCCAGCAGCCCATCAGGGTTCGCCTACAATGAGCAGTTCTTC. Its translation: CASSPSGFAYNEQFF.

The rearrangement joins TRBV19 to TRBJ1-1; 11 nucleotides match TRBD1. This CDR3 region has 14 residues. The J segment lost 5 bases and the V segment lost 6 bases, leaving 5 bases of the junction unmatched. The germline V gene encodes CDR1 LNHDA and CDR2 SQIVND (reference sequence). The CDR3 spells CASRPGQGGTEAFF. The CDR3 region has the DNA TGTGCCAGTAGACCGGGACAGGGGGGAACTGAAGCTTTCTTT.

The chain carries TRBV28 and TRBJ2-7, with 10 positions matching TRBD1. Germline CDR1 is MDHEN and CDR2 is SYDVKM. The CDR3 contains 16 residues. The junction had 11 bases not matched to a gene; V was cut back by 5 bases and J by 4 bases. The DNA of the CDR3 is TGTGCCAGCAGTCTTACCCGGGACAGGGGTCTATACGAGCAGTACTTC. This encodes CASSLTRDRGLYEQYF. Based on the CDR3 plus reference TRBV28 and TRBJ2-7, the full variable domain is DVKVTQSSRYLVKRTGEKVFLECVQDMDHENMFWYRQDPGLGLRLIYFSYDVKMKEKGDIPEGYSVSREKKERFSLILESASTNQTSMYLCASSLTRDRGLYEQYFGPGTRLTVT.

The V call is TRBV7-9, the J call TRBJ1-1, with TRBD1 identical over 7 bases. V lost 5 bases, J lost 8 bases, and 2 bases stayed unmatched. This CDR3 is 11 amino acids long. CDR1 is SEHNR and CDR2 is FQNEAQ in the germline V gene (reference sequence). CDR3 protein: CASSVGQEAFF. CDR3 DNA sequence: TGTGCCAGCAGCGTGGGACAGGAAGCTTTCTTT.

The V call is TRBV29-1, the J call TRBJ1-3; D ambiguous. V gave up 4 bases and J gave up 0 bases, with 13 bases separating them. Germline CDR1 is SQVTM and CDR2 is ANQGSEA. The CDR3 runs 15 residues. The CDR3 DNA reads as TGCAGCGTTGGTCTCCCACGGAGCTCTGGAAACACCATATATTTT. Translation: CSVGLPRSSGNTIYF. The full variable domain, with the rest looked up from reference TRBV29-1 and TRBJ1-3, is SAVISQKPSRDICQRGTSLTIQCQVDSQVTMMFWYRQQPGQSLTLIATANQGSEATYESGFVIDKFPISRPNLTFSTLTVSNMSPEDSSIYLCSVGLPRSSGNTIYFGEGSWLTVV.

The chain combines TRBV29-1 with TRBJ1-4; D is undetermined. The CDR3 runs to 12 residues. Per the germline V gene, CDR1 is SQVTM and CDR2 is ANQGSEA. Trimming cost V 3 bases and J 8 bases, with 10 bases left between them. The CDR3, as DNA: TGCAGCGTTGAGAACGGAGGGGAAAAACTGTTTTTT. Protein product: CSVENGGEKLFF.

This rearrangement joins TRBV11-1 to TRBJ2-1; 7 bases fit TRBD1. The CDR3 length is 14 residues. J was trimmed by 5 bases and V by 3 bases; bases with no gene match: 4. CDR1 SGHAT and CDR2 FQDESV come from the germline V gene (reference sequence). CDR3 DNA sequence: TGTGCCAGCAGCTTGAACACAGGGGACAATGAGCAGTTCTTC. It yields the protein CASSLNTGDNEQFF.

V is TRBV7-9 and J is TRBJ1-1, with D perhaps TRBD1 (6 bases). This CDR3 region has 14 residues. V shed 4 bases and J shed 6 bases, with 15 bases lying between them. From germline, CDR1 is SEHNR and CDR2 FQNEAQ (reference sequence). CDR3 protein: CASSSDDPGAEAFF. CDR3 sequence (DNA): TGTGCCAGCAGCTCAGACGATCCAGGGGCTGAAGCTTTCTTT.

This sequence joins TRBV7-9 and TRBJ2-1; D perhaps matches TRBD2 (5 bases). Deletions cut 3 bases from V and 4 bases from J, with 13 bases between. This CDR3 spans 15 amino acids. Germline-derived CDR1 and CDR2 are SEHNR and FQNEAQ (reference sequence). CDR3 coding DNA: TGTGCCAGCAGCTTTGGACTTCTATCTTACAATGAGCAGTTCTTC. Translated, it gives CASSFGLLSYNEQFF.

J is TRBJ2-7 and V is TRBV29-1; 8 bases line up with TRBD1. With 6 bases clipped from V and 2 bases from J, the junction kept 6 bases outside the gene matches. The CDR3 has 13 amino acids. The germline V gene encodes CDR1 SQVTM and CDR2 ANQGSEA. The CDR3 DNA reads TGCAGCGTGCAGGGGGCGAGGACCTACGAGCAGTACTTC. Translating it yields CSVQGARTYEQYF.

The CDR3 loop reads CASSSSSYNEQFF. In nucleotides, the CDR3 is TGTGCCAGCAGCTCGAGCTCCTACAATGAGCAGTTCTTC. V and J are TRBV9 and TRBJ2-1; no definite D call. This CDR3 contains 13 residues. V shed 4 bases and J shed 0 bases, with 5 bases lying between them. The germline CDR1 and CDR2 sequences are SGDLS and YYNGEE.